This entry is about one T cell receptor beta chain. Generated by immunoSEQ multiplex PCR, the TCRdb table keeps only in-frame clones and is missing some. The repertoire holds roughly 130,000 clones, with 70% to 90% as singletons. Germline values: CDR1 LGHDT, CDR2 YNNKEL (reference sequence). V lost 6 bases, J lost 2 bases, and 15 bases lay in between. There are 15 residues in the CDR3. These data are taken from a study of control samples from healthy donors and cancer patients. V and J are TRBV3-1 (or the pseudogene TRBV3-2) and TRBJ2-3; a weak D match, TRBD1 (5 bases). Sequencing input: blood. The source of this sequence is a man aged 45 to 65 in good health. CDR3 in amino acids: CASSYRGQDTDTQYF. The CDR3 coding sequence is TGTGCCAGCAGTTACAGAGGACAAGACACAGATACGCAGTATTTT.